This T cell receptor beta chain is drawn from a study of blood T cell repertoires in COVID-19. About the study: Material from acute and convalescent COVID-19 was sourced from the United States, Italy and Spain. PBMCs, B-cell-depleted T cells, or T cells provided the cDNA or gDNA that made up the material.

Germline V gene lookup returns CDR1 SGHAT and CDR2 FQNNGV. The CDR3 consists of 14 residues. Trimming took off 5 bases at V and 5 bases at J, with 10 bases between the two ends. The repertoire was sequenced with immunoSEQ multiplex PCR; TCRdb's copy has only in-frame clones and lacks some. The table includes hundreds of thousands of clones, around nine tenths detected once. Individuals drawn from around 25 US areas were roughly 18 to 100 years old. Allocation to cohorts depended on clinical history reported by the participants. This clonotype was obtained from a woman in her forties or fifties who had recovered from COVID-19. The V gene is TRBV11-2, the J gene TRBJ1-6; D is perhaps TRBD1 (6 bases). Sample: PBMCs or T cells enriched from blood (not recorded which). In DNA, the CDR3 is TGTGCCAGCAGCAGCAGGACAGATAATTCACCCCTCCACTTT. The encoded protein is CASSSRTDNSPLHF.